Listed here is a single T cell receptor (beta chain). This sample was taken from a study of blood T cell repertoires in COVID-19. On the study more broadly: T cells, B-cell-depleted T cells, or PBMCs provided the cDNA or gDNA that served as material.

CDR1 and CDR2 from the germline V gene are SEHNR and FQNEAQ (reference sequence). J lost 4 bases, V lost 1 base, and 3 bases had no gene match. This CDR3 has 14 amino acids. Sequenced by immunoSEQ multiplex PCR; TCRdb stores in-frame clones only, minus some. The sample includes roughly 190,000 clones, around 80% of them seen just once. Sequences were obtained from peripheral blood. The V and J genes are TRBV7-9 and TRBJ1-1, with 7 nucleotides matching TRBD1. The TCR comes from a human donor in a cohort sampled during active COVID-19. The CDR3 spells CASSLGQGVTEAFF. For the CDR3, the DNA is TGTGCCAGCAGCTTAGGACAGGGTGTCACTGAAGCTTTCTTT.